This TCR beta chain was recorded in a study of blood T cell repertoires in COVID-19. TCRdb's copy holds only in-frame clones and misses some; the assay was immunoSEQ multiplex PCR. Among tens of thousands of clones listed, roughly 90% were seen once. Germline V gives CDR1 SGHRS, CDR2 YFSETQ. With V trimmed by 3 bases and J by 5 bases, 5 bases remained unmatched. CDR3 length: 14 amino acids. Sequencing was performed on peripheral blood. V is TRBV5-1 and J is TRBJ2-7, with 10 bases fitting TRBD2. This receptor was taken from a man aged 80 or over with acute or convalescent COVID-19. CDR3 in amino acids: CASSWLTSGDEQYF. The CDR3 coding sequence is TGCGCCAGCAGCTGGTTAACTAGCGGGGACGAGCAGTACTTC.